A single sample gave rise to the 10 T cell receptor beta chains below, sequenced in a study of PD-L1 blockade in urothelial cancer. Method: immunoSEQ multiplex PCR; TCRdb's copy keeps in-frame clones and lacks some. Among roughly 50,000 clones, 60% to 80% were seen once, and the ten largest hold 3% to 4%. The sample in question was PBMCs, obtained around atezolizumab (anti-PD-L1) treatment. The receptors shown here come from a man in his 70s with urothelial cancer.

This clone was observed a handful of times. The chain joins TRBV11-3 to TRBJ1-1; D not resolved. With 1 base removed from V and 8 bases from J, the gap between germline ends came to 8 bases. Per germline, CDR1 SGHNT and CDR2 YENEEA. This CDR3 contains 12 residues. The CDR3, as DNA: TGTGCCAGCAGCTTAGGGGCCAGGGAAGCTTTCTTT. Its translation: CASSLGAREAFF.

The chain carries TRBV11-2 and TRBJ1-4, with D perhaps TRBD1 (5 bases). CDR1 SGHAT and CDR2 FQNNGV come from the germline V gene. The ends were cut back, 5 bases at V and 2 bases at J, with 9 bases in the middle. CDR3 length: 14 amino acids. In DNA form, the CDR3 reads TGTGCCAGCAGCCTGACAGTTACTAATGAAAAACTGTTTTTT. Protein: CASSLTVTNEKLFF. The full variable domain, in which reference TRBV11-2 and TRBJ1-4 provide the parts outside the CDR3, is EAGVAQSPRYKIIEKRQSVAFWCNPISGHATLYWYQQILGQGPKLLIQFQNNGVVDDSQLPKDRFSAERLKGVDSTLKIQPAKLEDSAVYLCASSLTVTNEKLFFGSGTQLSVL.

CDR3 coding DNA: TGTGCCAGCAGCTTGATGGGAGACCCCGGGGTATCTGAAGCTTTCTTT. This codes for CASSLMGDPGVSEAFF. J is TRBJ1-1 and V is TRBV7-2; D unclear. This CDR3 has 16 residues. The germline V gene has CDR1 SGHTA and CDR2 FQGNSA. With 3 bases removed from V and 6 bases from J, the gap between germline ends came to 20 bases.

Only a few counts were recorded for this clone. The V gene is TRBV7-3, the J gene TRBJ2-5, with 11 bases fitting TRBD2. The CDR3 covers 16 residues. Germline trimming cut 2 bases from V and 5 bases from J; bases unmatched to any gene: 7. Germline assignment: CDR1 SGHTA and CDR2 FQGTGA. The CDR3 is CASSLGVAGGRETQYF. The CDR3 nucleotides read TGTGCCAGCAGCTTAGGAGTAGCGGGGGGGCGGGAGACCCAGTACTTC.

As for this clone: The sample holds other DNA sequences that translate to the same CDR3. V gene TRBV6-6 combines with J gene TRBJ2-7, with TRBD2 matching over 8 bases. From germline, CDR1 is MNHNY and CDR2 SVGAGI (reference sequence). V shed 7 bases and J 7 bases; nucleotides not matched to a gene: 12. The CDR3 length is 14 residues. The CDR3 spells CASNLAAGVGEQYF. In DNA form, the CDR3 reads TGTGCCAGCAACCTTGCAGCGGGAGTGGGAGAGCAGTACTTC.

This clone was detected many times. The rearrangement links TRBV9 to TRBJ2-1, with D perhaps matching TRBD2 (6 bases). The V gene's germline CDR1 is SGDLS and CDR2 YYNGEE. V shed 3 bases and J shed 6 bases, with 19 bases lying between them. This CDR3 is built from 16 residues. The CDR3 loop reads CASSGDFERVVNEQFF. The CDR3 bases are TGTGCCAGCAGCGGGGACTTCGAGCGGGTCGTCAATGAGCAGTTCTTC.

This clone was seen only once. The chain employs TRBV5-5 and TRBJ1-4; 7 nucleotides align to TRBD1. This CDR3 is 14 amino acids long. CDR1 and CDR2 from the germline V gene are SGHKS and YYEKEE (reference sequence). V gave up 4 bases and J gave up 2 bases; unmatched junction bases: 2. CDR3 DNA: TGTGCCAGCAGCCCAGGGGGGACTAATGAAAAACTGTTTTTT. Translated: CASSPGGTNEKLFF.

This chain connects TRBV18 to TRBJ2-7; D may be TRBD1 (7 bases). Trimming took 3 bases from V and 9 from J, leaving 15 bases between them. The CDR3 consists of 13 residues. CDR1 and CDR2 from the germline V gene are KGHSH and LQKENI. This CDR3 reads CASSPPGGNAQYF. CDR3 nucleotide sequence: TGTGCCAGCTCACCCCCAGGGGGGAACGCGCAGTACTTC.

This sequence joins TRBV28 and TRBJ1-5, with D maybe TRBD1 (5 bases). Germline CDR1 reads MDHEN; CDR2 reads SYDVKM. This CDR3 is built from 12 residues. V was clipped by 11 bases and J by 3 bases, with 11 bases between them. The CDR3 is CAHGAVNQPQHF. DNA of the CDR3: TGTGCCCATGGGGCGGTCAATCAGCCCCAGCATTTT.

The genes are TRBV2 and TRBJ1-1; TRBD1 matches at 12 bases. J lost 6 bases, V lost 3 bases, and 8 bases had no gene match. Germline loops: CDR1 SNHLY, CDR2 FYNNEI. The CDR3 is 16 amino acids. The CDR3, as DNA: TGTGCCAGCAGTGACGGTGGGACAGGGGGCTTGGCTGAAGCTTTCTTT. It translates to CASSDGGTGGLAEAFF.